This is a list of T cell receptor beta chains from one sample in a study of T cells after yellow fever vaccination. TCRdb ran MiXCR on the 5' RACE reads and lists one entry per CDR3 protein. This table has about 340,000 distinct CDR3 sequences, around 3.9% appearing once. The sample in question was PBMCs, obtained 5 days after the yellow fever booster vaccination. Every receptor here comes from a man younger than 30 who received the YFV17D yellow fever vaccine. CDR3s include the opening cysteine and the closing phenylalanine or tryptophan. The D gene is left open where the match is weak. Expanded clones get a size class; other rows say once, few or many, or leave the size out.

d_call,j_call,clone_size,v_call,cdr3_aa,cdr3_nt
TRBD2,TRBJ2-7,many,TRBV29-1,CSTAGETYEQYF,TGCAGCACAGCGGGGGAGACTTACGAGCAGTACTTC
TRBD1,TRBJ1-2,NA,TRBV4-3,CASSQEGTGAYGYTF,TGCGCCAGCAGCCAAGAGGGGACAGGGGCTTATGGCTACACCTTC
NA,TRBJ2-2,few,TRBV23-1,CATRSVVTGELFF,TGCGCCACCCGATCGGTCGTTACCGGGGAGCTGTTTTTT
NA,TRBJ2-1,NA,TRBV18,CASSPLPVQFF,TGTGCCAGCTCACCACTCCCGGTCCAGTTCTTC
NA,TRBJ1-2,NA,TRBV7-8,CASSLAGTAGYGYTF,TGTGCCAGCAGCTTAGCTGGGACCGCGGGCTATGGCTACACCTTC
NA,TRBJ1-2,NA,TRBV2,CASSETATGYTF,TGTGCCAGCAGTGAAACAGCAACTGGCTACACCTTC
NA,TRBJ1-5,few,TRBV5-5,CASSLAWAVSNQPQHF,TGTGCCAGCAGCTTGGCCTGGGCGGTGAGCAATCAGCCCCAGCATTTT
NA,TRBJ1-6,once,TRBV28,CASSLLGRDINNSPLHF,TGTGCCAGCAGTTTATTAGGCCGGGATATAAACAATTCACCCCTCCACTTT
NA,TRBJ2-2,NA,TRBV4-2,CASSDPGLNTGELFF,TGTGCCAGCAGCGATCCGGGACTGAACACCGGGGAGCTGTTTTTT
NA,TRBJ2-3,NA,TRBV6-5,CASRNHLSGDTQYF,TGTGCCAGCCGAAACCATCTTAGCGGAGATACGCAGTATTTT
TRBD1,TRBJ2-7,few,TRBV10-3,CAMGAGGQGMWEQYF,TGTGCCATGGGGGCCGGGGGACAGGGGATGTGGGAGCAGTACTTC
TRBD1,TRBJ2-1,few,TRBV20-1,CSARVGQGAFYNEQFF,TGCAGTGCTAGAGTAGGACAGGGGGCATTCTACAATGAGCAGTTCTTC
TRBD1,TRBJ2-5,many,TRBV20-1,CSATPGTGGVGTQYF,TGCAGTGCAACCCCCGGGACAGGGGGCGTGGGGACCCAGTACTTC
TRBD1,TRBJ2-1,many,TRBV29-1,CSVARRDRGDEQFF,TGCAGCGTTGCCCGACGGGACAGGGGGGATGAGCAGTTCTTC
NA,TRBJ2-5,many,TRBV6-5,CASSYFAGPQETQYF,TGTGCCAGCAGTTACTTTGCGGGGCCCCAAGAGACCCAGTACTTC
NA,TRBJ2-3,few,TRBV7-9,CASTERRDTQYF,TGTGCCAGCACCGAACGAAGGGATACGCAGTATTTT
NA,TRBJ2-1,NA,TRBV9,CASSVLGSGQFF,TGTGCCAGCAGCGTCCTCGGGAGTGGGCAGTTCTTC
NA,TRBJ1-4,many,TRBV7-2,CASSSQGGTNEKLFF,TGTGCCAGCAGCTCCCAAGGGGGAACTAATGAAAAACTGTTTTTT
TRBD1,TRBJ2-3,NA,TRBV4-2,CASSQLPPGQGTDTQYF,TGTGCCAGCAGCCAATTGCCTCCGGGACAGGGGACAGATACGCAGTATTTT
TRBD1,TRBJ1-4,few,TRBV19,CASSTDRGTNEKLFF,TGTGCCAGTAGTACCGACAGGGGGACTAATGAAAAACTGTTTTTT
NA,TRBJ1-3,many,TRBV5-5,CASSPDPHSGNTIYF,TGTGCCAGCAGCCCCGACCCTCACTCTGGAAACACCATATATTTT
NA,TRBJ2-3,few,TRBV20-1,CSARESTLHTQYF,TGCAGTGCTAGGGAATCGACACTCCATACGCAGTATTTT
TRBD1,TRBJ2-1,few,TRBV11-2,CASSRDSFEPPPVDEQFF,TGTGCCAGCAGCAGGGACAGTTTCGAACCCCCCCCCGTAGATGAGCAGTTCTTC
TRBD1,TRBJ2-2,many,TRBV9,CASSTSGTDTGELFF,TGTGCCAGCAGCACATCCGGGACAGACACCGGGGAGCTGTTTTTT
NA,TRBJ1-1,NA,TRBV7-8,CASSLSPYLRGTEAFF,TGTGCCAGCAGCCTCAGCCCCTACCTACGGGGCACTGAAGCTTTCTTT
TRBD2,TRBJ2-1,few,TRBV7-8,CASSSPPGGLAVNEQFF,TGTGCCAGCAGCTCGCCCCCGGGGGGACTAGCGGTCAATGAGCAGTTCTTC
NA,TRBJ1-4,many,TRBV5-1,CASSLRTANEKLFF,TGCGCCAGCAGCTTGAGGACAGCGAATGAAAAACTGTTTTTT
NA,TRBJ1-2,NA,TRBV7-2,CASSFAGLSYGYTF,TGTGCCAGCAGCTTTGCGGGATTGAGCTATGGCTACACCTTC
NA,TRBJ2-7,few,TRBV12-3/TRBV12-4,CASSFTTSYEQYF,TGTGCCAGCAGTTTTACAACCTCCTACGAGCAGTACTTC
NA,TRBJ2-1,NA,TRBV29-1,CSVAIPSYNEQFF,TGCAGCGTTGCAATCCCCTCCTACAATGAGCAGTTCTTC
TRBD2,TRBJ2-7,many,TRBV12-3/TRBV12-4,CASRVGGGADEQYF,TGTGCCAGCAGAGTCGGCGGGGGGGCTGACGAGCAGTACTTC
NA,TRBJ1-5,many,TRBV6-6,CASSSWTPAQHF,TGTGCCAGCAGTAGCTGGACTCCAGCCCAGCATTTT
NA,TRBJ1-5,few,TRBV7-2,CASSFLAFRPQHF,TGTGCCAGCAGCTTTCTCGCTTTTCGGCCCCAGCATTTT
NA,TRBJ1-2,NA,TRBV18,CASSPQVGAGDYGYTF,TGTGCCAGCTCACCACAAGTGGGGGCCGGAGACTATGGCTACACCTTC
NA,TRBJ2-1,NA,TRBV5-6,CASSRSGQTYNEQFF,TGTGCCAGCAGCCGCAGTGGACAGACCTACAATGAGCAGTTCTTC
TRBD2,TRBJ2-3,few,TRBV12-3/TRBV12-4,CASSPMGGWEYF,TGTGCCAGCAGTCCGATGGGGGGGTGGGAGTATTTT
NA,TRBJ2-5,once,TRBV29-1,CSVSRDGGGTQYF,TGCAGCGTGAGCCGGGACGGAGGAGGGACCCAGTACTTC
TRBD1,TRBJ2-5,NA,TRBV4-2,CASKNRGQETQYF,TGTGCCAGCAAAAACAGGGGTCAAGAGACCCAGTACTTC
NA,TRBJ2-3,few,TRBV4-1,CASSQGPQGSSTDTQYF,TGCGCCAGCAGCCAAGGCCCACAGGGATCTAGCACAGATACGCAGTATTTT
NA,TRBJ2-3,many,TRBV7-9,CASSPGGQRDTQYF,TGTGCCAGCAGCCCCGGAGGGCAAAGAGATACGCAGTATTTT
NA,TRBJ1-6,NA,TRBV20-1,CSASPRGSDNSPLHF,TGCAGTGCTAGCCCCAGGGGATCCGATAATTCACCCCTCCACTTT
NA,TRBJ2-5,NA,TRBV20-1,CSAIDYDRDTQETQYF,TGCAGTGCGATCGACTACGACCGGGACACCCAAGAGACCCAGTACTTC
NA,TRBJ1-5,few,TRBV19,CASSSTSGRYSNQPQHF,TGTGCCAGTAGTTCTACTAGCGGGCGCTATAGCAATCAGCCCCAGCATTTT
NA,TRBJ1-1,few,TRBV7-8,CASSSISSREGTTEAFF,TGTGCCAGCAGCTCCATTAGCTCTCGGGAGGGGACCACTGAAGCTTTCTTT
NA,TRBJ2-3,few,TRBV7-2,CASSFLGGHTQYF,TGTGCCAGCAGCTTCCTGGGGGGACATACGCAGTATTTT
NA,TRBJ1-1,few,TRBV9,CASSVGRGGVRTEAFF,TGTGCCAGCAGCGTAGGGAGGGGGGGTGTGAGAACTGAAGCTTTCTTT
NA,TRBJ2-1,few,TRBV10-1,CASSDPGREQFF,TGCGCCAGCAGCGACCCCGGACGTGAGCAGTTCTTC
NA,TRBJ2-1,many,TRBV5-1,CASSLMGSYNEQFF,TGCGCCAGCAGCTTGATGGGTTCCTACAATGAGCAGTTCTTC
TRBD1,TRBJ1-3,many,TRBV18,CASSPSQGARNTIYF,TGTGCCAGCTCACCAAGCCAGGGGGCCAGAAACACCATATATTTT
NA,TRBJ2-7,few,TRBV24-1,CATREFEQYF,TGTGCCACGCGGGAATTCGAGCAGTACTTC
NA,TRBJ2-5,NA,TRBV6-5,CATSTGALQETQYF,TGTGCCACCTCTACGGGGGCACTTCAAGAGACCCAGTACTTC
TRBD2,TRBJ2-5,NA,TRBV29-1,CSVDNSGEAQYF,TGCAGCGTTGATAACAGCGGGGAGGCCCAGTACTTC
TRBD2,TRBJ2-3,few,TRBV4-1,CASSQDLGSGGAPDTQYF,TGCGCCAGCAGCCAAGATCTTGGTAGCGGGGGGGCTCCAGATACGCAGTATTTT